This T cell receptor (beta chain) was sequenced during a study of shared clonotypes between healthy human individuals. Study overall: The plates for each donor numbered three CD4 naive, three CD4 memory, two CD8 naive and one CD8 memory.

TCRdb's table, derived via immunoSEQ multiplex PCR, lists solely in-frame clones and lacks some. The sample contains about 520,000 clones, roughly 95% of which appear only once. V lost 4 bases and J lost 2, with 19 bases in between. The CDR3 sequence is 17 residues long. CDR1 is SGDLS and CDR2 is YYNGEE in the germline V gene. In the CD4+ fraction, cells were divided into CD45RA+ naive and CD45RA-negative memory subsets. The source material was naive CD4+ T cells sorted from blood. Sample subset: CD45RA+ positively selected. This chain joins TRBV9 and TRBJ2-1; a weak D match, TRBD2 (6 bases). This TCR was recovered from a woman in her 30s in good health. The CDR3 region is CASSPRRGSGPYNEQFF. The CDR3 DNA reads TGTGCCAGCAGCCCCCGACGGGGCAGCGGGCCCTACAATGAGCAGTTCTTC.